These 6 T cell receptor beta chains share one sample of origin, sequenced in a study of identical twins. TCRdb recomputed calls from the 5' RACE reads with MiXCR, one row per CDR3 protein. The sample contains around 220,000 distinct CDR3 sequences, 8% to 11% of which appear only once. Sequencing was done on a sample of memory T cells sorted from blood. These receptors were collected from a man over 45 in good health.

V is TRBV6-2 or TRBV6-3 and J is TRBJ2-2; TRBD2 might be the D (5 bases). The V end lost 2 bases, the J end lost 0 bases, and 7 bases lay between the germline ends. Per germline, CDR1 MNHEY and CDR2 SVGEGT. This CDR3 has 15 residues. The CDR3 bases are TGTGCCAGCAGTTACACTAGGGCGAACACCGGGGAGCTGTTTTTT. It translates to CASSYTRANTGELFF.

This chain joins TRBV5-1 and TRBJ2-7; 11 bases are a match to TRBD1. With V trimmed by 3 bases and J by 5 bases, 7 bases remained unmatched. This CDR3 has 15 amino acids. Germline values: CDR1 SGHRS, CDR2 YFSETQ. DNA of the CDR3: TGCGCCAGCAGCTCACCGGGACAGGGGGGGAACGAGCAGTACTTC. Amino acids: CASSSPGQGGNEQYF.

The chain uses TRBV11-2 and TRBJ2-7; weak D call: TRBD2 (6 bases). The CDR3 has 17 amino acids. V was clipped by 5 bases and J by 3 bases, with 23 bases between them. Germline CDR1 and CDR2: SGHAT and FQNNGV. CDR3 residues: CASSLQDGGYLVYEQYF. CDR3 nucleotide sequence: TGTGCCAGCAGCCTCCAGGACGGGGGATACCTCGTCTACGAGCAGTACTTC.

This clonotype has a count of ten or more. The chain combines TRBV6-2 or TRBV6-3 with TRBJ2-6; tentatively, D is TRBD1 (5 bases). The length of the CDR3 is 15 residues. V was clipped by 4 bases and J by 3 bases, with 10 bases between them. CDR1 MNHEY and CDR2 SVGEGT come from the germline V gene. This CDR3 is CASSSTGFGANVLTF. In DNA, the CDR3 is TGTGCCAGCAGTTCTACAGGCTTTGGGGCCAACGTCCTGACTTTC.

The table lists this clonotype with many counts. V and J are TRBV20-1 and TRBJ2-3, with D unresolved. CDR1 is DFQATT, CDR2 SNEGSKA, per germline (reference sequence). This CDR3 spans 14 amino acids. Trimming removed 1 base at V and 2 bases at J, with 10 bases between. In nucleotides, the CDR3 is TGCAGTGCTAGAGGTGGCACCTACACAGATACGCAGTATTTT. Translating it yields CSARGGTYTDTQYF.

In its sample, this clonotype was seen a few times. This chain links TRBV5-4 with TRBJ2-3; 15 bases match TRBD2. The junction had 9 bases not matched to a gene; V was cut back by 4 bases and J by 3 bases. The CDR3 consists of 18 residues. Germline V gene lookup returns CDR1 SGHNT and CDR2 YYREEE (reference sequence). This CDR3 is CASSGGLAGGPTTDTQYF. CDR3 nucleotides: TGTGCCAGCAGCGGCGGACTAGCGGGAGGGCCCACGACAGATACGCAGTATTTT.